This TCR beta chain derives from a study of Graves' ophthalmopathy and Graves' hyperthyroidism. This clonotype was counted at least ten times. Per the germline V gene, CDR1 is LNHNV and CDR2 is YYDKDF (reference sequence). This CDR3 region has 16 residues. Deletions cut 5 bases from V and 3 bases from J, with 17 bases between. Transcripts of RNA were the source for amplifying TCR beta CDR3 regions. RT-PCR with HTBI primers came first, then second-round multiplex PCR. TCRdb called the multiplex PCR reads again in MiXCR, with one record for every CDR3 protein. The sample has 1 million to 1.3 million distinct CDR3 sequences, 35% to 40% seen once.

This TCR came from an adult man with Graves' hyperthyroidism. This chain connects TRBV15 to TRBJ1-5, with D maybe TRBD1 (6 bases). The material sequenced was peripheral blood or thyroid tissue (not recorded which). CDR3 residues: CATSQIGQGNNQPQHF. The CDR3 DNA reads as TGTGCCACCAGCCAAATAGGGCAGGGGAACAATCAGCCCCAGCATTTT.